Sequencing of this TCR beta chain was carried out in a study of T-cell reconstitution after alpha-beta-depleted transplantation in children. Trimming pared 4 bases from V and 5 bases from J, leaving 11 bases between. The CDR3 runs to 13 residues. Molecular barcoding with unique molecular identifiers was used for the TCRbeta library. TCRdb redid the calling of the PCR reads with MiXCR, one entry per CDR3 protein. The profile shows a few hundred thousand distinct CDR3 sequences, around 12% of them singletons. Sequencing used PBMCs from the stem cell graft donor, obtained from the stem cell graft. This receptor was taken from a human donor who donated a stem cell graft to a child with combined immunodeficiency. This chain joins TRBV12-3 or TRBV12-4 and TRBJ1-2; maybe TRBD1 (6 bases). The CDR3 nucleotides read TGTGCCAGCAGTTCCTCAGGGGAATATGGCTACACCTTC. The encoded protein is CASSSSGEYGYTF.